These 17 T cell receptor beta chains were sequenced from one sample in a study of blood T cell repertoires in COVID-19. Measured with immunoSEQ multiplex PCR; TCRdb has only the in-frame clones, and not every one. The data hold fewer than 350,000 clones, with about 86% observed a single time. Specimen: peripheral blood. Receptors were obtained from a woman aged 25 to 45 with COVID-19, enrolled during active disease.

Written as DNA, the CDR3 is TGCAGCGTCTTAGCGGCGGGCACAGATACGCAGTATTTT. This sequence encodes CSVLAAGTDTQYF. This chain joins TRBV29-1 and TRBJ2-3; D possibly corresponds to TRBD2 (6 bases). The germline V gene encodes CDR1 SQVTM and CDR2 ANQGSEA. Trimming stripped 6 bases from V and 1 base from J, with 11 bases between. The CDR3 runs 13 residues.

The rearrangement links TRBV30 to TRBJ2-4; 8 nucleotides match TRBD2. This CDR3 has 13 residues. Losses at the gene ends were 2 bases for V and 5 bases for J; bases not matched to a gene: 2. CDR1 is GTSNPN, CDR2 SVGIG, per germline (reference sequence). CDR3 sequence: CAWSPGGENIQYF. The CDR3 DNA reads as TGTGCCTGGAGTCCGGGGGGGGAAAACATTCAGTACTTC.

This sequence joins TRBV3-1 (or the pseudogene TRBV3-2) and TRBJ2-1; TRBD2 is a possible D gene (6 bases). The V and J ends lost 0 bases and 0 bases respectively, with 9 bases between them. The CDR3 is 16 amino acids. Germline CDR1 reads LGHDT; CDR2 reads YNNKEL (reference sequence). CDR3 in DNA: TGTGCCAGCAGCCAAGAGGGGGGATTCTCCTACAATGAGCAGTTCTTC. Amino acid sequence: CASSQEGGFSYNEQFF.

The rearrangement links TRBV20-1 to TRBJ2-5, with D hard to call. CDR3 length: 14 amino acids. V was cut by 3 bases and J by 0 bases, with 11 bases left in between. Looked up from germline, CDR1 is DFQATT and CDR2 is SNEGSKA (reference sequence). CDR3 amino acids: CSASTWRNQETQYF. DNA for the CDR3: TGCAGTGCTAGTACGTGGCGGAACCAAGAGACCCAGTACTTC.

The CDR3 region has the DNA TGTGCCAGTCTGACGACGCGGGCCATATATTTT. Translation gives CASLTTRAIYF. V usage is TRBV28 and J usage is TRBJ1-3; D is unresolved. V was clipped by 9 bases and J by 11 bases, with 14 bases between them. The CDR3 runs to 11 residues. The germline V gene has CDR1 MDHEN and CDR2 SYDVKM.

The J gene is TRBJ1-2, the V gene TRBV19, with TRBD1 identical over 8 bases. The CDR3 extends over 16 amino acids. V lost 3 bases to trimming and J lost 1 base; unmatched junction nucleotides: 7. Germline V lookup: CDR1 LNHDA, CDR2 SQIVND (reference sequence). CDR3 sequence reads: CASSIFRDRSNYGYTF. CDR3 coding DNA: TGTGCCAGTAGTATCTTCCGGGACAGGAGTAACTATGGCTACACCTTC.

The chain has TRBV27 and TRBJ1-1, with 7 positions matching TRBD1. The CDR3 runs 14 residues. The ends lost 3 bases at V and 8 bases at J; junction bases unmatched: 9. Germline values: CDR1 MNHEY, CDR2 SMNVEV (reference sequence). This CDR3 is CASSFLRDSSEAFF. The DNA of the CDR3 is TGTGCCAGCAGTTTCCTGCGGGACAGTTCCGAAGCTTTCTTT.

The chain has TRBV7-9 and TRBJ2-7; D perhaps matches TRBD1 (5 bases). V was trimmed by 2 bases and J by 0 bases, leaving 8 bases between them. The germline V gene has CDR1 SEHNR and CDR2 FQNEAQ (reference sequence). The CDR3 has 14 amino acids. CDR3 DNA sequence: TGTGCCAGCAGCTTACAGGGATTCTCCTACGAGCAGTACTTC. Its protein is CASSLQGFSYEQYF.

The J gene is TRBJ2-5, the V gene TRBV6-5, with 8 bases aligning to TRBD1. The germline V gene has CDR1 MNHEY and CDR2 SVGAGI. The V segment lost 1 base and the J segment 2 bases; nucleotides outside the gene matches: 6. The CDR3 has 16 residues. CDR3 region: CASSYLKGQAQETQYF. Written as DNA, the CDR3 is TGTGCCAGCAGTTACTTGAAGGGACAGGCGCAAGAGACCCAGTACTTC.

V and J are TRBV5-1 and TRBJ2-1, with D tentatively TRBD1 (6 bases). V was pared by 4 bases and J by 2 bases, with 10 bases between. The CDR3 is 14 amino acids. The V gene's germline CDR1 is SGHRS and CDR2 YFSETQ. The CDR3 spells CASSRGQTYNEQFF. The CDR3 DNA reads as TGCGCCAGCAGCCGTGGACAGACCTACAATGAGCAGTTCTTC.

V and J are TRBV19 and TRBJ1-4; D remains unclear. This CDR3 spans 16 amino acids. The germline V and J ends were trimmed by 0 bases and 1 base, with 9 bases remaining between them. CDR1 is LNHDA and CDR2 is SQIVND in the germline V gene (reference sequence). CDR3 sequence: CASSIDREGTNEKLFF. The CDR3 coding sequence is TGTGCCAGTAGTATAGATCGCGAGGGAACTAATGAAAAACTGTTTTTT.

The rearrangement uses TRBV6-5 and TRBJ1-2; no clear D gene. Germline V gene data show CDR1 as MNHEY and CDR2 as SVGAGI. This CDR3 comprises 13 residues. Trimming removed 2 bases from V and 1 base from J, with 5 bases in between. CDR3: CASSYDINYGYTF. DNA for the CDR3: TGTGCCAGCAGTTACGACATTAACTATGGCTACACCTTC.

This chain uses TRBV5-1 with TRBJ2-3; the D gene is possibly TRBD1 (8 bases). Trimming removed 1 base from V and 5 bases from J, with 11 bases in between. Germline CDR1 is SGHRS and CDR2 is YFSETQ. The CDR3 runs to 14 residues. CDR3 nucleotides: TGCGCCAGCAGCTTGCACAGGGGGGGAGATACGCAGTATTTT. This gives the protein CASSLHRGGDTQYF.

This chain joins TRBV3-1 (or the pseudogene TRBV3-2) and TRBJ2-2; weak D call: TRBD2 (6 bases). Deletions cut 4 bases from V and 7 bases from J, with 19 bases between. This CDR3 is 16 amino acids long. Germline V gene lookup returns CDR1 LGHDT and CDR2 YNNKEL (reference sequence). In DNA form, the CDR3 reads TGTGCCAGCAGCCCCTGGGATTGGCGGGGTAGCGGGGAGCTGTTTTTT. The encoded protein is CASSPWDWRGSGELFF.

The J gene is TRBJ2-7, the V gene TRBV7-8; tentatively, D is TRBD2 (5 bases). The V gene's germline CDR1 is SGHVS and CDR2 FQNEAQ. CDR3 length: 13 amino acids. V dropped 3 bases and J dropped 3 bases, with 9 bases sitting between them. This CDR3 is CASSFTRDYEQYF. CDR3 coding DNA: TGTGCCAGCAGCTTCACCCGGGACTACGAGCAGTACTTC.

The gene calls are TRBV5-5 and TRBJ2-2; weak D call: TRBD2 (7 bases). The germline V and J ends were trimmed by 1 base and 1 base, with 14 bases remaining between them. The CDR3 is 17 amino acids. CDR1 and CDR2 from the germline V gene are SGHKS and YYEKEE (reference sequence). CDR3 in amino acids: CASSLMGGPGNTGELFF. The CDR3 bases are TGTGCCAGCAGCTTGATGGGGGGGCCTGGGAACACCGGGGAGCTGTTTTTT.

The chain couples TRBV11-3 to TRBJ2-1; TRBD2 might be the D (6 bases). The length of the CDR3 is 13 residues. Germline lookup yields CDR1 SGHNT and CDR2 YENEEA. V lost 2 bases, J lost 8 bases, and 10 bases lay in between. This chain's CDR3 is CASSLTEGDEQFF. CDR3 bases: TGTGCCAGCAGCTTAACGGAGGGCGATGAGCAGTTCTTC.